Below, 4 T cell receptor beta chains from the same sample are listed, as sequenced in a study of shared clonotypes between healthy human individuals. The naive CD8 population came from CD45RO-negative cells selected for CCR7, without terminally differentiated effector memory CD45RA+ cells. Some clones are missing from TCRdb's copy, which holds only in-frame ones; the method was immunoSEQ multiplex PCR. The sample lists roughly 2,000,000 clones; about 94% were seen once. The source material was naive CD8+ T cells from PBMCs. All receptors come from a young man in good health. Some clones in this sample may be carry-over from other donors' samples.

The rearrangement uses TRBV9 and TRBJ2-7; weak D call: TRBD1 (6 bases). CDR1 and CDR2 (germline): SGDLS, YYNGEE. Trimming pared 3 bases from V and 3 bases from J, leaving 16 bases between. The CDR3 extends over 15 amino acids. The DNA of the CDR3 is TGTGCCAGCAGCGAAACGGACAGCAGGATCTACGAGCAGTACTTC. Its translation: CASSETDSRIYEQYF.

The V gene is TRBV7-3, the J gene TRBJ2-1; possibly TRBD2 for D (5 bases). The V gene's germline CDR1 is SGHTA and CDR2 FQGTGA. Deletions cut 6 bases from V and 2 bases from J, with 14 bases between. CDR3 length: 15 residues. CDR3 sequence reads: CASRLLGSAYNEQFF. The CDR3 nucleotides read TGTGCCAGCAGGTTACTAGGATCAGCCTACAATGAGCAGTTCTTC. Together with reference TRBV7-3 and TRBJ2-1, the CDR3 gives the full variable domain: GAGVSQTPSNKVTEKGKYVELRCDPISGHTALYWYRQSLGQGPEFLIYFQGTGAADDSGLPNDRFFAVRPEGSVSTLKIQRTERGDSAVYLCASRLLGSAYNEQFFGPGTRLTVL.

The J gene is TRBJ1-2, the V gene TRBV15, with TRBD1 matching 7 bases. Germline V gene lookup returns CDR1 LNHNV and CDR2 YYDKDF (reference sequence). The CDR3 consists of 17 residues. Trimming removed 4 bases from V and 2 bases from J; junction bases left unmatched: 13. CDR3 sequence: CATSNPRQGGWNYGYTF. DNA of the CDR3: TGTGCCACCAGCAACCCACGACAGGGAGGTTGGAACTATGGCTACACCTTC.

J is TRBJ2-5 and V is TRBV5-1; 7 bases match TRBD1. The CDR3 runs to 18 residues. CDR1 is SGHRS, CDR2 YFSETQ, per germline. The V segment lost 3 bases and the J segment 5 bases; nucleotides outside the gene matches: 19. CDR3 DNA: TGCGCCAGCAGCTCCCGGGACAGCCCCCTTTCTTTCAGGGAGACCCAGTACTTC. Translation gives CASSSRDSPLSFRETQYF. The full variable domain, completed using reference TRBV5-1 and TRBJ2-5, is KAGVTQTPRYLIKTRGQQVTLSCSPISGHRSVSWYQQTPGQGLQFLFEYFSETQRNKGNFPGRFSGRQFSNSRSEMNVSTLELGDSALYLCASSSRDSPLSFRETQYFGPGTRLLVL.